This T cell receptor (beta chain) came from a study of blood T cell repertoires in COVID-19. Study details: Whether acute or convalescent, the COVID-19 samples came from the United States, Italy and Spain. From T cells, B-cell-depleted T cells, or PBMCs came the material, which was cDNA or gDNA.

A Seattle source enrolled patients during active infection and followed them longitudinally. The protocol was immunoSEQ multiplex PCR, while the TCRdb copy is restricted to in-frame clones and leaves out a portion. The table includes 150,000 to 200,000 clones, roughly 88% detected once. The germline V and J ends were trimmed by 5 bases and 14 bases, with 15 bases remaining between them. Germline V gives CDR1 SEHNR, CDR2 FQNEAQ (reference sequence). CDR3 length: 12 amino acids. This sequence originates from an older man with COVID-19, enrolled during active disease. The chain couples TRBV7-9 to TRBJ1-4, with a possible D match to TRBD1 (5 bases). The source material was peripheral blood. DNA for the CDR3: TGTGCCAGCAGCGAAGACAGCCCCACCCTGTTTTTT. This codes for CASSEDSPTLFF. Complete variable domain (other parts from reference TRBV7-9 and TRBJ1-4): DTGVSQNPRHKITKRGQNVTFRCDPISEHNRLYWYRQTLGQGPEFLTYFQNEAQLEKSRLLSDRFSAERPKGSFSTLEIQRTEQGDSAMYLCASSEDSPTLFFGSGTQLSVL.